Each of the 14 T cell receptor beta chains below was sequenced from the same sample in a study of T cell repertoires in cytomegalovirus infection. Their antigen targets remain unknown. MiXCR, applied by TCRdb to the reads, yields one record per CDR3 protein. The table has 680,000 or so distinct CDR3 sequences, 30% to 40% seen once; the top ten hold around a sixth. Sequencing was performed on cultured PBMCs, taken from culture after CMV antigen stimulation. These receptors all stem from a human donor in good health (CMV status not recorded). Some clones in this sample may be carry-over from other donors' samples.

This clonotype was found a few times. The chain carries TRBV29-1 and TRBJ2-5, with D perhaps TRBD1 or TRBD2 (5 bases each). V dropped 4 bases and J dropped 1 base, with 16 bases sitting between them. Germline V gene lookup returns CDR1 SQVTM and CDR2 ANQGSEA. This CDR3 region has 15 residues. The chain's CDR3 is CSVVEIGGRQETQYF. The CDR3 coding sequence is TGCAGCGTTGTTGAGATTGGGGGTCGCCAAGAGACCCAGTACTTC. The full variable domain, rest sourced from reference TRBV29-1 and TRBJ2-5, is SAVISQKPSRDICQRGTSLTIQCQVDSQVTMMFWYRQQPGQSLTLIATANQGSEATYESGFVIDKFPISRPNLTFSTLTVSNMSPEDSSIYLCSVVEIGGRQETQYFGPGTRLLVL.

A few counts support this clonotype. The genes are TRBV27 and TRBJ2-6; TRBD1 might be the D (6 bases). Germline V gives CDR1 MNHEY, CDR2 SMNVEV (reference sequence). Trimming removed 2 bases from V and 4 bases from J, with 24 bases in between. The CDR3 runs 20 residues. This CDR3 is CASSLTLPRTVTGGANVLTF. CDR3 coding DNA: TGTGCCAGCAGTTTAACCCTCCCCAGAACGGTAACAGGGGGGGCCAACGTCCTGACTTTC.

This clonotype was recorded many times. This sequence joins TRBV7-2 and TRBJ1-5; unclear D gene. The CDR3 contains 15 residues. The ends were cut back, 1 base at V and 6 bases at J, with 13 bases in the middle. Germline values: CDR1 SGHTA, CDR2 FQGNSA. CDR3 residues: CASSLGLRSGQPQHF. The CDR3 DNA sequence: TGTGCCAGCAGCTTAGGGCTCAGGTCTGGTCAGCCCCAGCATTTT.

CDR3 sequence (DNA): TGTGCCAGCAGCCAAGCTCAAGGACGGGGCCAGCCCCAGCATTTT. Translation gives CASSQAQGRGQPQHF. The chain employs TRBV3-1 and TRBJ1-5; perhaps TRBD1 as D (5 bases). Germline CDR1 and CDR2: LGHDT and YNNKEL (reference sequence). This CDR3 has 15 residues. V shed 1 base and J shed 7 bases, with 14 bases lying between them.

This clonotype occurred a few times. This rearrangement joins TRBV12-3 or TRBV12-4 to TRBJ2-5; D is uncertain. CDR3 length equals 14 residues. V was shortened by 1 base and J by 1 base, with 7 bases between the two germline ends. CDR3: CASSLGDIQETQYF. Written as DNA, the CDR3 is TGTGCCAGCAGTTTAGGAGATATCCAAGAGACCCAGTACTTC.

The chain has TRBV11-2 and TRBJ2-7; no firm D call. CDR1 is SGHAT and CDR2 is FQNNGV in the germline V gene. With 1 base removed from V and 0 bases from J, the gap between germline ends came to 13 bases. The CDR3 covers 16 residues. CDR3 nucleotide sequence: TGTGCCAGCAGCTTAGGTGGTTTCGGCAGCTCCTACGAGCAGTACTTC. Encoded protein: CASSLGGFGSSYEQYF.

The chain has TRBV3-1 and TRBJ2-7; no firm D call. V lost 4 bases and J 0 bases, leaving 19 bases between the germline ends. Germline loops: CDR1 LGHDT, CDR2 YNNKEL (reference sequence). The CDR3 is 17 amino acids. CDR3: CASSPRPRARSSYEQYF. Written as DNA, the CDR3 is TGTGCCAGCAGCCCTCGCCCCCGGGCCAGGAGCTCCTACGAGCAGTACTTC.

The chain joins TRBV11-3 to TRBJ2-2; either TRBD1 or TRBD2 may supply D (6 bases each). With 8 bases removed from V and 4 bases from J, the gap between germline ends came to 17 bases. There are 15 residues in the CDR3. In germline, CDR1 is SGHNT, CDR2 YENEEA. CDR3 protein: CASSGPGAGTGELFF. The CDR3 DNA sequence: TGTGCCAGCTCTGGTCCGGGGGCGGGCACCGGGGAGCTGTTTTTT.

The sample holds a few counts of this clonotype. This sequence joins TRBV6-2 or TRBV6-3 and TRBJ2-5; 11 nucleotides match TRBD2. Germline V gene sequence: CDR1 MNHEY, CDR2 SVGEGT. The CDR3 is 16 residues long. After removal of 7 bases from V and 6 bases from J, the junction contained 13 bases not matched to a gene. CDR3 amino acids: CASTLPVTSGSQTQYF. Written as DNA, the CDR3 is TGTGCCAGCACCCTCCCGGTTACTAGCGGGAGCCAGACCCAGTACTTC.

A few counts support this clonotype. The chain employs TRBV7-2 and TRBJ2-7, with 9 bases that match TRBD2. V lost 5 bases, J lost 5 bases, and 10 bases stayed unmatched. The CDR3 loop spans 15 amino acids. Germline V lookup: CDR1 SGHTA, CDR2 FQGNSA. The CDR3 protein is CASSHRLAGSHEQYF. CDR3 DNA sequence: TGTGCCAGCAGCCACCGGCTAGCGGGGTCTCACGAGCAGTACTTC.

The genes are TRBV5-4 and TRBJ2-5; no reliable D call. Germline lookup yields CDR1 SGHNT and CDR2 YYREEE (reference sequence). The CDR3 runs 18 residues. V lost 0 bases and J lost 0, with 18 bases in between. CDR3 sequence: CASSLGPLSYEYQETQYF. The CDR3 nucleotides are TGTGCCAGCAGCTTGGGTCCCCTATCTTACGAGTACCAAGAGACCCAGTACTTC.

This chain uses TRBV28 with TRBJ2-3; TRBD2 is a possible D gene (7 bases). CDR1 and CDR2 (germline): MDHEN, SYDVKM. Trimming left V 4 bases short and J 4 bases short, with 15 bases between. The CDR3 has 15 amino acids. The CDR3 protein is CASSSAGEGADTQYF. CDR3 nucleotides: TGTGCCAGCAGTTCTGCTGGGGAGGGGGCAGATACGCAGTATTTT.

This clonotype was observed at least ten times. The J gene is TRBJ2-4, the V gene TRBV7-2; TRBD1 is a possible D gene (6 bases). The CDR3 loop spans 14 amino acids. Trimming took off 5 bases at V and 6 bases at J, with 14 bases between the two ends. Germline assignment: CDR1 SGHTA and CDR2 FQGNSA. CDR3 DNA: TGTGCCAGCAGCCCTTACAGGGAAGGAAACATTCAGTACTTC. Translated: CASSPYREGNIQYF.

This chain joins TRBV10-3 and TRBJ2-6; unclear D gene. V lost 8 bases and J 0 bases, leaving 5 bases between the germline ends. The CDR3 length is 13 residues. CDR1 is ENHRY and CDR2 is SYGVKD in the germline V gene. The CDR3 protein is CAIEDSGANVLTF. The CDR3 region has the DNA TGTGCCATCGAAGACTCTGGGGCCAACGTCCTGACTTTC.